The 32 T cell receptor beta chains reported below all come from one sample, sequenced in a study of CD4 T cells in relation to SARS-CoV-2 and coronaviruses. TCRdb keeps only in-frame clones here, not all; method: immunoSEQ multiplex PCR. Among 20,000 to 30,000 clones, 73% were seen once, and the ten largest hold roughly 21%. No antigen has been assigned to these receptors. Before the COVID-19 pandemic, during about 2010-2018, CD4+ T cells were taken from unexposed donors. CD4+ T cells were isolated from the cells after 10 days of culture. What was sequenced was CD4+ T cells from PBMCs, cultured in vitro. Receptors were obtained from a human donor in good health.

V usage is TRBV10-3 and J usage is TRBJ1-3; D may be TRBD1 (6 bases). The CDR3 has 12 residues. Germline V gives CDR1 ENHRY, CDR2 SYGVKD. V lost 9 bases to trimming and J lost 7 bases, with 13 bases between them. The CDR3 region has the DNA TGTGCCATTGGGGACATTGAGAACACCATATATTTT. Its protein product is CAIGDIENTIYF.

The chain combines TRBV5-6 with TRBJ2-4; 9 positions agree with TRBD1. V shed 4 bases, J shed 1 base, and the junction held 15 bases outside the gene matches. Germline loops: CDR1 SGHDT, CDR2 YYEEEE. There are 19 residues in the CDR3. The CDR3 coding sequence is TGTGCCAGCAGCCCGGGTCCCGGGACAGGGTTCGGGGCCAAAAACATTCAGTACTTC. This encodes CASSPGPGTGFGAKNIQYF.

V gene TRBV18 combines with J gene TRBJ2-3; perhaps D is TRBD1 or TRBD2 (5 bases each). CDR1 is KGHSH, CDR2 LQKENI, per germline. V lost 6 bases to trimming and J lost 2 bases, with 18 bases between them. CDR3 size: 16 residues. This CDR3 is CASSQRASGSTDTQYF. The DNA of the CDR3 is TGTGCCAGCTCCCAGAGGGCGTCAGGGTCCACAGATACGCAGTATTTT.

This clone was recorded once. This chain links TRBV7-2 with TRBJ2-3; 7 nucleotides line up with TRBD2. V gave up 0 bases and J gave up 8 bases; unmatched junction bases: 5. This CDR3 region has 14 residues. Germline V gene lookup returns CDR1 SGHTA and CDR2 FQGNSA. The CDR3 bases are TGTGCCAGCAGCTTAGCGGGAGGGCCGATTACGCAGTATTTT. It yields the protein CASSLAGGPITQYF.

The chain has TRBV5-6 and TRBJ1-2; D remains ambiguous. CDR3 length equals 13 residues. Germline V gene lookup returns CDR1 SGHDT and CDR2 YYEEEE. Between the trimmed V and J ends, which lost 0 bases and 4 bases, there was a span of 7 bases. CDR3 sequence: CASSLAGIYGYTF. In DNA form, the CDR3 reads TGTGCCAGCAGCTTGGCCGGAATCTATGGCTACACCTTC.

CDR3 loop: CASSQDKRGWGYTF. Here the CDR3 DNA reads TGTGCCAGCAGCCAAGATAAGAGGGGCTGGGGCTACACCTTC. This chain connects TRBV3-1 (or the pseudogene TRBV3-2) to TRBJ1-2; the D gene is possibly TRBD1 (5 bases). V shed 0 bases and J shed 8 bases, with 13 bases lying between them. This CDR3 has 14 residues. Germline V gene data show CDR1 as LGHDT and CDR2 as YNNKEL (reference sequence).

This chain joins TRBV27 and TRBJ1-2; D is uncertain. V dropped 2 bases and J dropped 4 bases, with 17 bases sitting between them. CDR3 size: 16 residues. CDR1 and CDR2 from the germline V gene are MNHEY and SMNVEV (reference sequence). CDR3 nucleotides: TGTGCCAGCAGTTTAGGGCCCGTCGGGCAGTTCTATGGCTACACCTTC. It translates to CASSLGPVGQFYGYTF.

The chain recombines TRBV5-1 with TRBJ2-1; D uncertain. The germline CDR1 and CDR2 sequences are SGHRS and YFSETQ. This CDR3 contains 15 residues. V was pared by 0 bases and J by 1 base, with 8 bases between. Here the CDR3 reads CASSLVARSYNEQFF. Here the CDR3 DNA reads TGCGCCAGCAGCTTGGTTGCACGGTCCTACAATGAGCAGTTCTTC.

The chain has TRBV5-1 and TRBJ1-4; tentatively, D is TRBD1 (5 bases). Germline V lookup: CDR1 SGHRS, CDR2 YFSETQ. This CDR3 has 16 residues. Between the trimmed V and J ends, which lost 5 bases and 1 base, there was a span of 15 bases. CDR3 bases: TGCGCCAGCAGATCGGGTACGGGGGGAACTAATGAAAAACTGTTTTTT. Encoded protein: CASRSGTGGTNEKLFF.

The rearrangement uses TRBV12-3 or TRBV12-4 and TRBJ1-1; no firm D call. This CDR3 region has 13 residues. V was pared by 7 bases and J by 4 bases, with 13 bases between. The CDR3 nucleotides are TGTGCCAGCAATGATCTAGGCCGCACTGAAGCTTTCTTT. Protein sequence: CASNDLGRTEAFF.

The DNA of the CDR3 is TGTGCCAGCAGCGAAAGACTAGCGGGTCGCACAGATACGCAGTATTTT. It encodes CASSERLAGRTDTQYF. The chain joins TRBV7-9 to TRBJ2-3; 10 bases are a match to TRBD2. Germline V CDR1 and CDR2: SEHNR, FQNEAQ (reference sequence). The CDR3 is 16 residues long. V lost 5 bases, J lost 1 base, and 6 bases stayed unmatched.

The chain carries TRBV18 and TRBJ2-5; D is possibly TRBD1 (5 bases). Between the trimmed V and J ends, which lost 1 base and 5 bases, there was a span of 11 bases. CDR1 KGHSH and CDR2 LQKENI come from the germline V gene. This CDR3 has 14 residues. This CDR3 is CASSPRGNGETQYF. CDR3 DNA: TGTGCCAGCTCACCACGGGGCAACGGGGAGACCCAGTACTTC.

This rearrangement joins TRBV6-2 or TRBV6-3 to TRBJ2-3; the D is unclear. CDR1 is MNHEY, CDR2 SVGEGT, per germline. The V gene lost 4 bases and the J gene lost 6 bases, with 14 bases spanning the gap. The CDR3 spans 14 residues. In nucleotides, the CDR3 is TGTGCCAGCAGTTCCGGGCCCTGGACGGATACGCAGTATTTT. Its protein product is CASSSGPWTDTQYF.

The J gene is TRBJ1-2, the V gene TRBV19, with 7 positions matching TRBD1. Looked up from germline, CDR1 is LNHDA and CDR2 is SQIVND (reference sequence). Germline trimming cut 5 bases from V and 4 bases from J; bases unmatched to any gene: 7. The CDR3 spans 14 residues. The CDR3: CASSRQGEIYGYTF. In DNA form, the CDR3 reads TGTGCCAGTAGTCGCCAGGGGGAAATCTATGGCTACACCTTC. Using reference TRBV19 and TRBJ1-2 for the parts outside the CDR3, the full variable domain is DGGITQSPKYLFRKEGQNVTLSCEQNLNHDAMYWYRQDPGQGLRLIYYSQIVNDFQKGDIAEGYSVSREKKESFPLTVTSAQKNPTAFYLCASSRQGEIYGYTFGSGTRLTVV.

This clone was seen more than once but under ten times. The chain recombines TRBV20-1 with TRBJ2-3, with D tentatively TRBD1 or TRBD2 (5 bases each). Germline V gives CDR1 DFQATT, CDR2 SNEGSKA (reference sequence). This CDR3 has 13 residues. V lost 3 bases, J lost 2 bases, and 9 bases lay in between. The CDR3 reads CSASWGYTDTQYF. DNA for the CDR3: TGCAGTGCTAGTTGGGGGTACACAGATACGCAGTATTTT.

The CDR3 bases are TGTGCCTGGAAAGGGGTGGGGAAGATTCAAGAGACCCAGTACTTC. The encoded protein is CAWKGVGKIQETQYF. The gene calls are TRBV30 and TRBJ2-5; tentative D call: TRBD1 (5 bases). This CDR3 has 15 residues. V lost 4 bases and J lost 2, with 17 bases in between. Germline CDR1 is GTSNPN and CDR2 is SVGIG (reference sequence).

The chain couples TRBV18 to TRBJ2-1; 9 nucleotides agree with TRBD1. The germline V gene encodes CDR1 KGHSH and CDR2 LQKENI. The V segment lost 5 bases and the J segment 8 bases; nucleotides outside the gene matches: 19. The CDR3 has 18 residues. The CDR3, as DNA: TGTGCCAGCTCATTCAAATCGCCGGGACAGGGCGCGGGGGATGAGCAGTTCTTC. It translates to CASSFKSPGQGAGDEQFF. Based on the CDR3 plus reference TRBV18 and TRBJ2-1, the full variable domain is NAGVMQNPRHLVRRRGQEARLRCSPMKGHSHVYWYRQLPEEGLKFMVYLQKENIIDESGMPKERFSAEFPKEGPSILRIQQVVRGDSAAYFCASSFKSPGQGAGDEQFFGPGTRLTVL.

The V call is TRBV11-2, the J call TRBJ1-1; maybe TRBD1 (5 bases). This CDR3 contains 14 residues. Trimming removed 1 base from V and 7 bases from J, with 13 bases in between. Germline CDR1 is SGHAT and CDR2 is FQNNGV. Here the CDR3 reads CASSLVDTRGEAFF. The CDR3 DNA reads TGTGCCAGCAGCTTAGTAGACACGAGGGGTGAAGCTTTCTTT. Full variable domain (rest looked up from reference TRBV11-2 and TRBJ1-1): EAGVAQSPRYKIIEKRQSVAFWCNPISGHATLYWYQQILGQGPKLLIQFQNNGVVDDSQLPKDRFSAERLKGVDSTLKIQPAKLEDSAVYLCASSLVDTRGEAFFGQGTRLTVV.

V is TRBV6-5 and J is TRBJ2-5, with 9 positions matching TRBD2. Germline CDR1 is MNHEY and CDR2 is SVGAGI. V dropped 2 bases and J dropped 4; count of bases not matched to a gene: 8. The CDR3 has 16 residues. CDR3 sequence reads: CASSYRDSGGGETQYF. In DNA form, the CDR3 reads TGTGCCAGCAGTTACCGAGATAGCGGGGGAGGAGAGACCCAGTACTTC.

This clone turned up a few times. The V and J genes are TRBV11-2 and TRBJ1-1, with 7 bases lining up with TRBD1. The CDR3 sequence is 15 residues long. V gave up 2 bases and J gave up 5 bases; unmatched junction bases: 8. From germline, CDR1 is SGHAT and CDR2 FQNNGV. CDR3 in amino acids: CASSLPYRGRTEAFF. The CDR3, as DNA: TGTGCCAGCAGCTTACCCTACAGGGGAAGGACTGAAGCTTTCTTT.

The V call is TRBV5-4, the J call TRBJ2-2; D is undetermined. Germline V CDR1 and CDR2: SGHNT, YYREEE (reference sequence). The germline V and J ends were trimmed by 4 bases and 0 bases, with 7 bases remaining between them. The CDR3 length is 14 residues. The CDR3 protein is CASSKGSNTGELFF. For the CDR3, the DNA is TGTGCCAGCAGCAAGGGATCGAACACCGGGGAGCTGTTTTTT. Full variable domain (rest looked up from reference TRBV5-4 and TRBJ2-2): ETGVTQSPTHLIKTRGQQVTLRCSSQSGHNTVSWYQQALGQGPQFIFQYYREEENGRGNFPPRFSGLQFPNYSSELNVNALELDDSALYLCASSKGSNTGELFFGEGSRLTVL.

V and J are TRBV11-2 and TRBJ2-1, with 13 bases lining up with TRBD2. The germline gives CDR1 SGHAT, CDR2 FQNNGV. Germline trimming cut 5 bases from V and 5 bases from J; bases unmatched to any gene: 3. This CDR3 has 15 residues. The CDR3 protein is CASSPGTSGDNEQFF. For the CDR3, the DNA is TGTGCCAGCAGCCCCGGGACTAGCGGGGACAATGAGCAGTTCTTC.

In its sample, this clone was seen a few times. This sequence joins TRBV24-1 and TRBJ2-1; D may be TRBD2 (6 bases). The V and J ends lost 9 bases and 5 bases respectively, with 16 bases between them. The CDR3 is made up of 14 amino acids. The germline gives CDR1 KGHDR, CDR2 SFDVKD. CDR3 region: CATSTGGTHNEQFF. As DNA, the CDR3 is TGTGCCACCTCGACTGGCGGGACTCACAATGAGCAGTTCTTC.

The chain uses TRBV4-3 and TRBJ2-3, with TRBD2 identical over 7 bases. With 1 base clipped from V and 1 base from J, the junction kept 8 bases outside the gene matches. The length of the CDR3 is 17 residues. In germline, CDR1 is LGHNA, CDR2 YSLEER. Here the CDR3 DNA reads TGCGCCAGCAGCCAAGGGAGCGGGGCTAGCGGCACAGATACGCAGTATTTT. This gives the protein CASSQGSGASGTDTQYF.

Here the CDR3 reads CASSMTGGSDTQYF. The CDR3 bases are TGTGCCAGCAGCATGACAGGGGGCTCAGATACGCAGTATTTT. V usage is TRBV7-3 and J usage is TRBJ2-3; 10 nucleotides line up with TRBD1. There are 14 residues in the CDR3. V lost 5 bases, J lost 4 bases, and 3 bases stayed unmatched. Germline V gene lookup returns CDR1 SGHTA and CDR2 FQGTGA.

The chain links TRBV7-8 to TRBJ1-2; tentatively, D is TRBD1 (5 bases). The CDR3 has 14 amino acids. V was trimmed by 8 bases and J by 5 bases, leaving 18 bases between them. CDR1 and CDR2 from the germline V gene are SGHVS and FQNEAQ. The CDR3 DNA sequence: TGTGCCAGCTCGGGGGGGGGTCCTGGGTATGGCTACACCTTC. This translates into CASSGGGPGYGYTF.

The chain couples TRBV2 to TRBJ2-3; D may be TRBD1 or TRBD2 (5 bases each). The CDR3 totals 16 residues. V lost 7 bases and J lost 0, with 17 bases in between. Per germline, CDR1 SNHLY and CDR2 FYNNEI. In DNA, the CDR3 is TGTGCCAGCAAGAGGGGTGACACGGCCAGCACAGATACGCAGTATTTT. It yields the protein CASKRGDTASTDTQYF.

The chain recombines TRBV10-3 with TRBJ1-3; 8 bases agree with TRBD1. J was trimmed by 9 bases and V by 6 bases; bases with no gene match: 13. The germline V gene has CDR1 ENHRY and CDR2 SYGVKD. The CDR3 runs 15 residues. The CDR3 coding sequence is TGTGCCATCAGGCTGGGGACAGGCACTCTGAGCACCATATATTTT. It is translated as CAIRLGTGTLSTIYF.

This chain joins TRBV5-1 and TRBJ2-3; D uncertain. The CDR3 runs to 14 residues. Looked up from germline, CDR1 is SGHRS and CDR2 is YFSETQ. Trimming left V 0 bases short and J 6 bases short, with 11 bases between. The CDR3 reads CASSLDSPGDTQYF. The CDR3, as DNA: TGCGCCAGCAGCTTGGACTCACCCGGGGATACGCAGTATTTT.

The chain carries TRBV19 and TRBJ2-6; D may be TRBD1 (5 bases). Trimming pared 3 bases from V and 0 bases from J, leaving 12 bases between. Germline CDR1 and CDR2: LNHDA and SQIVND (reference sequence). The CDR3 contains 17 residues. CDR3 protein: CASSMGLENSGANVLTF. The CDR3 DNA reads TGTGCCAGTAGTATGGGGCTGGAAAACTCTGGGGCCAACGTCCTGACTTTC.

Only one count was recorded for this clone. V usage is TRBV20-1 and J usage is TRBJ2-5; D is unresolved. Germline-derived CDR1 and CDR2 are DFQATT and SNEGSKA (reference sequence). CDR3 length: 15 amino acids. Trimming stripped 3 bases from V and 0 bases from J, with 14 bases between. The CDR3 sequence is CSASRASWYQETQYF. In DNA, the CDR3 is TGCAGTGCTAGTAGGGCCTCCTGGTACCAAGAGACCCAGTACTTC.

The J gene is TRBJ2-5, the V gene TRBV25-1; TRBD2 might be the D (6 bases). Trimming took 3 bases from V and 1 from J, leaving 12 bases between them. Germline V gives CDR1 MGHDK, CDR2 SYGVNS. CDR3 length equals 15 residues. CDR3 residues: CASSDSGALQETQYF. The DNA for the CDR3 is TGTGCCAGCAGTGATTCGGGAGCCCTCCAAGAGACCCAGTACTTC.